Each of the 9 T cell receptor beta chains below was sequenced from the same sample in a study of cytomegalovirus exposure and HLA in healthy donors. Researchers ran the PCR with 60 Vbeta and 13 Jbeta primers. Sequencing was performed with immunoSEQ multiplex PCR; in TCRdb, only in-frame clones are kept and a portion is missing. Its clone listing holds more than 95,000 clones. Sequencing was carried out using PBMCs. The receptors were sampled from a man aged 35 to 55 in good health and CMV-seronegative.

The chain links TRBV19 to TRBJ2-5; a possible D gene is TRBD1 (6 bases). The CDR3 runs to 14 residues. Germline CDR1 reads LNHDA; CDR2 reads SQIVND (reference sequence). V was shortened by 6 bases and J by 5 bases, with 16 bases between the two germline ends. The CDR3 here is CASRLHRVAETQYF. In DNA form, the CDR3 reads TGTGCCAGTAGGCTACACAGGGTAGCCGAGACCCAGTACTTC.

The rearrangement uses TRBV27 and TRBJ2-7; maybe TRBD2 (7 bases). CDR3 size: 13 residues. Germline CDR1 reads MNHEY; CDR2 reads SMNVEV (reference sequence). V was cut by 5 bases and J by 5 bases, with 13 bases left in between. The DNA of the CDR3 is TGTGCCAGCAGTCGTTGGGGGGGCAACGAGCAGTACTTC. Translation gives CASSRWGGNEQYF.

This sequence joins TRBV11-3 and TRBJ2-5; 8 bases are shared with TRBD1. Looked up from germline, CDR1 is SGHNT and CDR2 is YENEEA. CDR3 length equals 14 residues. The trim removed 2 bases at V and 5 bases at J, leaving 4 bases unmatched. CDR3 coding DNA: TGTGCCAGCAGCTTACAGGGGGCTCGGGAGACCCAGTACTTC. This translates into CASSLQGARETQYF.

The rearrangement uses TRBV4-3 and TRBJ2-2, with 11 bases lining up with TRBD2. The germline gives CDR1 LGHNA, CDR2 YSLEER. This CDR3 region has 17 residues. After removal of 1 base from V and 1 base from J, the junction contained 2 bases not matched to a gene. The CDR3 here is CASSQALAGGNTGELFF. DNA for the CDR3: TGCGCCAGCAGCCAAGCTCTAGCGGGGGGGAACACCGGGGAGCTGTTTTTT.

The chain employs TRBV10-2 and TRBJ2-7; 12 bases line up with TRBD2. CDR3 length: 17 residues. J was trimmed by 4 bases and V by 5 bases; bases with no gene match: 12. Germline lookup yields CDR1 WSHSY and CDR2 SAAADI. In nucleotides, the CDR3 is TGCGCCAGCAGTACCCGACTAGCGGGGGCCCAATGGTACGAGCAGTACTTC. It is translated as CASSTRLAGAQWYEQYF.

The V gene is TRBV18, the J gene TRBJ2-7, with D tentatively TRBD1 (5 bases). This CDR3 region has 12 residues. Germline V CDR1 and CDR2: KGHSH, LQKENI. V was pared by 3 bases and J by 11 bases, with 14 bases between. The CDR3 region has the DNA TGTGCCAGCTCACCCGATAACAGGTCGAAGTACTTC. Residues: CASSPDNRSKYF.

V gene TRBV29-1 combines with J gene TRBJ1-1, with D tentatively TRBD1 (5 bases). Trimming cost V 7 bases and J 3 bases, with 12 bases left between them. This CDR3 contains 12 residues. In germline, CDR1 is SQVTM, CDR2 ANQGSEA. CDR3 in DNA: TGCAGCGGAAAAAGGGGTGACACTGAAGCTTTCTTT. Amino acid sequence: CSGKRGDTEAFF.

The chain carries TRBV5-1 and TRBJ1-2, with 8 bases identical to TRBD1. This CDR3 region has 13 residues. Germline CDR1 and CDR2: SGHRS and YFSETQ. V lost 4 bases to trimming and J lost 5 bases; unmatched junction nucleotides: 4. CDR3: CASSPGQGYGYTF. The CDR3 nucleotides are TGCGCCAGCAGCCCCGGACAGGGATATGGCTACACCTTC.

The gene calls are TRBV7-9 and TRBJ2-1; 11 positions match TRBD2. V lost 1 base to trimming and J lost 10 bases; unmatched junction nucleotides: 6. The CDR3 length is 15 residues. CDR1 and CDR2 from the germline V gene are SEHNR and FQNEAQ (reference sequence). The CDR3 is CASSLDTSGGSEQFF. As DNA, the CDR3 is TGTGCCAGCAGCTTAGATACTAGCGGGGGCTCGGAGCAGTTCTTC. Together with reference TRBV7-9 and TRBJ2-1, the CDR3 gives the full variable domain: DTGVSQNPRHKITKRGQNVTFRCDPISEHNRLYWYRQTLGQGPEFLTYFQNEAQLEKSRLLSDRFSAERPKGSFSTLEIQRTEQGDSAMYLCASSLDTSGGSEQFFGPGTRLTVL.